This is a list of T cell receptor beta chains from one sample in a study of cytomegalovirus exposure and HLA in healthy donors. Clones were read by immunoSEQ multiplex PCR, and TCRdb kept only the in-frame ones, dropping some. Of about 73,000 clones in the sample, about 90% are singletons; the top ten hold 3% to 4%. Sample: PBMCs. These receptors came from a woman between 18 and 29 years old in good health and CMV-seropositive. The CDR3 runs from the conserved cysteine through the conserved F or W. Each record gives: D gene, V gene, clone size, J gene, CDR3 protein, CDR3 DNA. The D gene is left open where the match is weak. Expanded clones get a size class; other rows say once, few or many, or leave the size out.

NA,TRBV5-4,NA,TRBJ2-5,CASSLEGVGETQYF,TGTGCCAGCAGCTTGGAAGGGGTGGGGGAGACCCAGTACTTC
NA,TRBV29-1,NA,TRBJ2-2,CSVDSGNTGELFF,TGCAGCGTTGATTCCGGGAACACCGGGGAGCTGTTTTTT
NA,TRBV10-2,NA,TRBJ2-3,CASRQSQGNTQYF,TGCGCCAGCAGACAGTCACAGGGTAATACGCAGTATTTT
NA,TRBV4-2,NA,TRBJ2-5,CASSPGLQETQYF,TGTGCCAGCAGCCCGGGACTCCAAGAGACCCAGTACTTC
NA,TRBV2,NA,TRBJ1-1,CARTGRGAEAFF,TGTGCCAGGACGGGACGGGGGGCTGAAGCTTTCTTT
NA,TRBV19,NA,TRBJ1-6,CASSIRAGGNSPLHF,TGTGCCAGTAGTATCCGGGCTGGGGGGAATTCACCCCTCCACTTT
NA,TRBV6-6,NA,TRBJ2-7,CASSTDSPTYEQYF,TGTGCCAGCAGTACGGACAGCCCGACCTACGAGCAGTACTTC
TRBD1,TRBV19,NA,TRBJ2-7,CASSIWGTGVIYEQYF,TGTGCCAGTAGTATTTGGGGGACAGGGGTTATCTACGAGCAGTACTTC
TRBD2,TRBV30,NA,TRBJ2-1,CAWNWGGRNHEQFF,TGTGCCTGGAACTGGGGAGGGAGGAACCATGAGCAGTTCTTC
TRBD1,TRBV18,NA,TRBJ2-7,CASSPPRTGAHEQYF,TGTGCCAGCTCACCTCCCCGGACAGGGGCCCACGAGCAGTACTTC
NA,TRBV30,once,TRBJ1-5,CAWSPGTHQPQHF,TGTGCCTGGAGCCCCGGGACACATCAGCCCCAGCATTTT
NA,TRBV7-6,NA,TRBJ2-1,CASSPGLSPKYNEQFF,TGTGCCAGCAGCCCTGGACTCTCTCCTAAATACAATGAGCAGTTCTTC
TRBD2,TRBV11-2,NA,TRBJ2-7,CASSLAVSGIYEQYF,TGTGCCAGCAGCTTAGCTGTTAGCGGGATCTACGAGCAGTACTTC
NA,TRBV29-1,NA,TRBJ1-2,CSVSAEDMNYGYTF,TGCAGCGTTTCTGCCGAGGATATGAACTATGGCTACACCTTC
TRBD1,TRBV7-9,few,TRBJ2-3,CASSSTRDRGQDTQYF,TGTGCCAGCAGCTCTACCCGGGACAGGGGGCAAGATACGCAGTATTTT